The present T cell receptor (beta chain) was sequenced within a study of cytomegalovirus exposure and HLA in healthy donors (dated by TCRdb to 2015 to 2018). A note on the overall study: According to an earlier analysis of a few hundred of the donors, about 179 million T cells yielded roughly 110 million unique TCR beta sequences and 276 Gb of sequence data. Approximately 300 gigabases of sequencing data and tens of millions of unique TCR sequences made up an early release that covered 500 to 650 HLA-typed donors. Of the roughly 400 genotyped donors, about 80% fell in the genetic ancestry cluster associated with self-reported Caucasian donors. The study aimed to test whether cataloging public T cell receptors could reveal signatures of past pathogen exposure. The T cell repertoires of around 670 subjects were profiled by immunosequencing and related to cytomegalovirus serostatus. Besides the first cohort of under 700 subjects, a separate validation cohort made up of 120 different subjects was used. To predict cytomegalovirus infection status, the study brought together high-throughput TCR immunosequencing, statistical association of individual TCRs with disease status, and machine learning. In a later analysis, previously published TCR beta repertoires from several hundred donors were re-analyzed and high-resolution HLA genotyping was added so that TCR occurrence patterns could be studied. Rather than drawing on any new phenotypic data, the later analysis identified candidate immune exposures from TCR beta sequences and the way those sequences occurred across donors. An earlier analysis of around 580 of the donors used high-throughput TCR beta sequencing to judge whether each TCR beta V gene segment behaved as functional or pseudogenic. Donor age, sex, ethnicity and CMV serostatus were compiled together with the repertoire data. A later genetic analysis used genome-wide SNP genotypes for about three fifths of the 666 donors, treating that subset as a discovery cohort. All discovery cohort repertoires had been generated on a single sequencing platform. HLA typing included class I and class II loci at four-digit resolution. Typing coverage varied by locus: roughly 620-640 donors for A, B, C, DRB1 and DQB1; more than 500 for DQA1; nearly 610 for DPA1; approximately 450 for DPB1. Because of strong linkage in the cohort, four to six DR-DQ haplotypes were treated as single units for association and clustering. On average, 235,054 unique TCR beta nucleotide sequences were sequenced per donor among some 430 genotyped donors of the cohort, with roughly 18% of those sequences being non-productive. Study-level results and caveats: The study listed 150 to 200 TCR beta chains as associated with cytomegalovirus. The classifier was reported to diagnose cytomegalovirus status with high specificity and sensitivity in both the original and validation cohorts. Specific HLA alleles were associated with 15,000 to 20,000 TCR beta sequences at a false discovery rate of 0.05 in a later analysis. Correlated functional status among segregating V segments might be attributable to linkage disequilibrium, but an unknown experimental factor could not be ruled out. In vitro tests confirmed that a few of the cytomegalovirus-associated TCR beta chains recognize cytomegalovirus antigens. In a later analysis, HLA-associated TCR beta chains showed more clonal expansion and lower generation probabilities than non-associated chains that were equally common. A later genetic analysis reported fewer N-insertions in productive TCRs among donors in an Asian-associated ancestry cluster than the approximately 700-donor mean. Only TCR beta chains were sequenced in this cohort, and the absence of alpha or paired-chain data limited detectable features. A further reported finding was that TCR beta sequences accurately predicted the HLA-A and HLA-B alleles for most subjects in the first cohort. A later analysis found that TCR association rates varied across HLA loci, with DRB1 alleles showing the most associated TCRs and HLA-C alleles the fewest. The sequencing pipeline was judged likely to have produced a cluster of highly shared sequence variants as a technical artifact. The only immune exposure information available for the cohort was CMV serostatus. Most CMV-associated TCR beta chains appeared to be HLA-restricted in a later analysis, and the HLA associations seemed to be driven largely by CMV exposure. Several of the top co-occurrence clusters appeared to be linked to parvovirus B19, influenza, CMV and Epstein-Barr virus, according to a later analysis. Most TCR sequences were seen in very few donors, while some public TCRs were found in many individuals. Because counts were too low, fewer than 20 rarely observed V segments, including chromosome 9 orphons, were excluded from the earlier analysis of around 590 of the donors. In an earlier analysis of some 540 of the donors, most TCR beta V segments appeared in productive rearrangements about 87% or about 30% of the time, broadly matching IMGT annotations. Strong co-occurrence of HLA alleles, especially DR and DQ, made assigning TCR associations to individual alleles difficult. It was suggested by the authors that the approach could potentially be generalized to other disease states and immunological phenotypes. Because HLA typing was missing for some donors at each locus, association tests included only the typed subset. In a later genetic analysis, a missense DCLRE1C variant was associated with V-gene and J-gene trimming of TCR beta chains, and the association was replicated in an independent cohort. Roughly uniform sequencing depth across donors was assumed in presence/absence analyses, although this assumption may not hold. Some IMGT-functional V segments, including TRBV6-2 and TRBV6-3, could not be told apart with the 87-base-pair reads, so those segments were excluded.

Library method: the immunoSEQ multiplex PCR assay. The multiplex PCR relied on a mix of 60 forward primers for TCR Vbeta segments and 13 reverse primers for TCR Jbeta segments. A multiplex PCR assay on genomic DNA amplified the CDR3 region of rearranged TCR beta genes. The Illumina HiSeq System was used to sequence the amplified TCR beta libraries as 87-base-pair reads. The paper's processing steps were these. Across the roughly 700 repertoires, a later analysis counted 80 million or so unique TCR beta chains, 9 million to 14 million of which were shared by at least two donors. Raw reads were error-corrected and collapsed into unique sequences with a nearest-neighbor algorithm that merged closely related sequences to remove PCR and sequencing errors. V, D and J gene segments were assigned by aligning CDR3 sequences to IMGT reference sequences. For a sequence to be retained, at least a six-nucleotide match to both a V gene segment and a J gene segment was required. Rearrangements were classified as productive when the CDR3 lacked stop codons and remained in frame with V and J, and all other rearrangements were classified as non-productive. CDR3 was defined by IMGT convention, running from the second conserved V-encoded cysteine to the conserved J-encoded phenylalanine. The earlier analysis of about 640 of the donors excluded any sequence lacking an unambiguous match to a single V gene segment. An earlier analysis of fewer than 750 of the donors classified V segments as functional when productive rearrangements were above 56.7% and as segregating when the standard deviation between donors was above 5%. To diagnose cytomegalovirus status from the catalog of TCR beta chain sequences, a statistical classification framework was built. A later analysis assigned V and J genes by comparing TCR nucleotide sequences with IMGT/GENE-DB human TR gene sequences. The TCRdist pipeline was used in a later analysis to assign CDR3 sequences and most-parsimonious VDJ recombination scenarios. A later analysis defined each TCR beta chain by its CDR3 amino acid sequence plus V-gene family, and excluded reads lacking a unique V-gene family. In a later analysis, 450 to 600 highly shared, low-generation-probability nucleotide sequences were removed to address suspected cross-contamination and a sequencing artifact. A later analysis calculated a clonal expansion index for each public chain from normalized within-repertoire ranks of inferred template counts. A later analysis computed generation probabilities with a VDJ recombination model fitted to out-of-frame rearrangements, and checked the results against IGoR. Hypergeometric tests were used in a later analysis to score TCR-TCR, TCR-HLA and TCR-CMV co-occurrence, with a repertoire-size bias correction applied to the TCR pairs. False discovery rates were estimated in a later analysis by permuting HLA or CMV assignments 20 times. In a later analysis, co-occurring TCRs were grouped using DBSCAN, and TCRdist sequence similarity was added for clustering within HLA-allele-positive subsets. For co-occurrence clustering, repertoires with fewer than 30,000 or more than 120,000 public chains were excluded, along with 4 to 6 repertoires with anomalous nucleotide sharing. TCRdb took over this immuneACCESS table, retaining in-frame rearrangements with V and J assigned. Such tables are incomplete; in checked studies, under half of the missing clones stem from an unresolved V gene, and the remainder is unexplained. The DNA was the basis for D and trimming; V, J and clone size are from that table. This sample has about 160,000 clones in its table, and approximately 81% of those were observed once. More than 2% of the sample is taken by the ten largest.

The cohort was made up of 500 to 850 healthy bone marrow donors. All cohort members were sampled while nominally healthy, although unrecorded immune exposures were likely present. The donor tested CMV seropositive, placing the donor among the 289 seropositive members of the cohort. Every donor gave a peripheral blood sample, and the peripheral blood mononuclear cells from that sample were used for TCR beta sequencing. Genomic DNA extraction from the blood cell samples was performed with the Qiagen DNeasy Blood Extraction Kit. Including the terminal cysteine and phenylalanine, the CDR3 comprises 15 residues. This entry keeps only the CDR3 DNA: 45 bases, framed from base 1. At the junction V is shortened by 3 bases and J by 0 bases, with 9 bases in between. The CDR1 and CDR2 encoded by the germline V gene (reference sequence) are MNHEY and SMNVEV. Concerning this clone: The antigen it binds to is not known. Base qualities are not provided; no much larger clone lies one nucleotide away.

The source is a man younger than 35 in good health and CMV-seropositive. The chain is encoded by TRBV27 joined to TRBJ1-3; TRBD1 might be the D gene, on 6 matching bases. The sequenced sample was PBMCs. The CDR3 reads as follows: CASSLNRVSGNTIYF. The DNA is TGTGCCAGCAGTTTGAACAGGGTCTCTGGAAACACCATATATTTT.